What follows describes a single TCR beta chain. Its antigen remains unknown. J lost 4 bases, V lost 4 bases, and 10 bases had no gene match. The CDR3 has 16 amino acids. Looked up from germline, CDR1 is MGHRA and CDR2 is YSYEKL. This sample is part of a study of shared clonotypes between healthy human individuals. Looking at the study overall: Participating donors consisted of two women and a few men aged 18 to 49. Overall study results and limits: Read depth was anticipated to influence clonotype sharing among donors.

The authors' processing: Junction-only sequences without quality scores came from ImmunoSEQ, so filtering differed. This table comes from immunoSEQ multiplex PCR, and its TCRdb copy is limited to in-frame clones, with some not included. D and trimming were read from the DNA, whereas the V and J calls and clone size are those reported in that table. The sample yields 740,000 or so clones, 55% to 85% seen once. The source material was memory CD4+ T cells sorted from blood. Subset noted: CD45RA-negative fraction. This TCR was recovered from a young woman in good health. The V call is TRBV4-1, the J call TRBJ2-1; 7 nucleotides agree with TRBD1. The CDR3 nucleotides read TGCGCCAGCAGCCCCTGGGGACAGCGGAGTTACAATGAGCAGTTCTTC. It yields the protein CASSPWGQRSYNEQFF.